Each of the 17 T cell receptor beta chains below was sequenced from the same sample in a study of neurological immune-mediated disorders. A single record per CDR3 protein comes from TCRdb applying MiXCR to the 5' RACE reads. Found here are approximately 46,000 distinct CDR3 sequences, 2.5% to 3.5% of them singletons; the top ten hold around 16%. Material: PBMCs. These receptors were taken from a woman in her fifties or sixties with multiple sclerosis.

This clonotype was seen at least ten times. The CDR3 protein is CASSLLTSGSTDTQYF. The DNA for the CDR3 is TGCGCCAGCAGCCTCCTTACTAGCGGCAGCACAGATACGCAGTATTTT. This chain connects TRBV5-1 to TRBJ2-3; 8 nucleotides match TRBD2. Trimming at V came to 4 bases and at J to 0 bases, leaving 7 bases not matched to a gene. There are 16 residues in the CDR3. Germline V CDR1 and CDR2: SGHRS, YFSETQ.

This clonotype came up many times. The DNA for the CDR3 is TGCAGTGCTGCGGACAGGGGGTACGAGCAGTACTTC. As protein: CSAADRGYEQYF. The chain couples TRBV20-1 to TRBJ2-7; TRBD1 matches 10 bases. CDR1 and CDR2 from the germline V gene are DFQATT and SNEGSKA (reference sequence). The CDR3 consists of 12 residues. Trimming at V came to 5 bases and at J to 4 bases, leaving 2 bases not matched to a gene.

On this clonotype: This sequence may be a read error, since a much larger clone differs from it by one base. This rearrangement joins TRBV5-1 to TRBJ1-2, with 7 bases that match TRBD1. CDR1 is SGHRS and CDR2 is YFSETQ in the germline V gene. This CDR3 is 12 amino acids long. The CDR3 reads CDSRDSKYGYTF. For the CDR3, the DNA is TGCGACAGCCGGGACAGTAAATATGGCTACACCTTC.

The J gene is TRBJ1-6, the V gene TRBV28; maybe TRBD1 (6 bases). This CDR3 comprises 14 residues. V was cut by 6 bases and J by 7 bases, with 13 bases left in between. Germline CDR1 is MDHEN and CDR2 is SYDVKM. The CDR3 protein is CASRRTAGNSPLHF. CDR3 nucleotides: TGTGCCAGCAGGCGGACAGCGGGGAATTCACCCCTCCACTTT.

This clonotype was detected many times. The chain has TRBV7-9 and TRBJ1-1; 8 positions agree with TRBD1. The CDR3 runs to 14 residues. Germline CDR1 reads SEHNR; CDR2 reads FQNEAQ (reference sequence). Trimming cost V 4 bases and J 1 base; bases outside gene matches: 2. CDR3 protein: CASSSGQGNTEAFF. The CDR3 DNA is TGTGCCAGCAGCTCCGGACAGGGGAACACTGAAGCTTTCTTT.

This clonotype was recorded at least ten times. This chain links TRBV20-1 with TRBJ2-7, with TRBD2 matching over 8 bases. J was trimmed by 1 base and V by 7 bases; bases with no gene match: 15. CDR3 size: 16 residues. CDR1 and CDR2 from the germline V gene are DFQATT and SNEGSKA (reference sequence). The CDR3 region has the DNA TGCAGTGGTATTCCCCTTGCGGGAGGATATTCCTACGAGCAGTACTTC. It encodes CSGIPLAGGYSYEQYF.

Ten or more counts support this clonotype. V gene TRBV5-1 combines with J gene TRBJ2-3, with D perhaps matching TRBD2 (5 bases). The germline gives CDR1 SGHRS, CDR2 YFSETQ. This CDR3 is built from 15 residues. V was cut by 4 bases and J by 2 bases, with 14 bases left in between. In DNA, the CDR3 is TGCGCCAGCAGCCCCCAACGGGATCCCACAGATACGCAGTATTTT. Translating gives CASSPQRDPTDTQYF.

There are many counts of this clonotype. Written as DNA, the CDR3 is TGCAGTGCTAGCGGGCGGGGACAGGGGGCAAACTATGGCTACACCTTC. It encodes CSASGRGQGANYGYTF. This chain links TRBV20-1 with TRBJ1-2; TRBD1 agrees at 12 bases. This CDR3 is built from 16 residues. CDR1 and CDR2 (germline): DFQATT, SNEGSKA (reference sequence). J gave up 2 bases and V 3 bases, and 7 bases lay outside the gene matches.

This clonotype was observed many times. The genes are TRBV6-1 and TRBJ1-2; D is uncertain. Between the trimmed V and J ends, which lost 7 bases and 8 bases, there was a span of 14 bases. Looked up from germline, CDR1 is MNHNS and CDR2 is SASEGT. This CDR3 contains 12 residues. The CDR3 coding sequence is TGTGCCAGCATGAAGACGGCCTGGGGCTACACCTTC. Translating gives CASMKTAWGYTF.

This clonotype was picked up many times. V gene TRBV14 combines with J gene TRBJ1-2; possible D gene TRBD1, 6 bases. Looked up from germline, CDR1 is SGHDN and CDR2 is FVKESK. The CDR3 length is 15 residues. Trimming left V 4 bases short and J 4 bases short, with 16 bases between. Here the CDR3 reads CASSPRDMTFYGYTF. In DNA form, the CDR3 reads TGTGCCAGCAGCCCCCGGGACATGACCTTCTATGGCTACACCTTC.

In this sample, this clonotype turned up many times. The CDR3 DNA is TGCAGTGCTAGTCGGCGAGGGGTTAGCTATGGCTACACCTTC. Amino acids: CSASRRGVSYGYTF. V and J are TRBV20-1 and TRBJ1-2; D perhaps matches TRBD1 (5 bases). This CDR3 contains 14 residues. Looked up from germline, CDR1 is DFQATT and CDR2 is SNEGSKA (reference sequence). V lost 3 bases, J lost 4 bases, and 15 bases lay in between.

This clonotype was seen repeatedly, ten times or more. The chain recombines TRBV20-1 with TRBJ2-1, with D possibly matching TRBD2 (5 bases). Germline CDR1 reads DFQATT; CDR2 reads SNEGSKA (reference sequence). V lost 3 bases and J 0 bases, leaving 21 bases between the germline ends. The CDR3 is 18 amino acids. The CDR3 DNA is TGCAGTGCTAGTGTTTCGGGGTGGAGTCTGAGCTCCTACAATGAGCAGTTCTTC. Its translation: CSASVSGWSLSSYNEQFF.

Many counts were recorded for this clonotype. The rearrangement links TRBV5-1 to TRBJ2-3; D uncertain. Per germline, CDR1 SGHRS and CDR2 YFSETQ. The V gene lost 2 bases and the J gene lost 6 bases, with 10 bases spanning the gap. This CDR3 region has 13 residues. The CDR3 DNA reads as TGCGCCAGCAGCTTAAGGTTTTCGGATACGCAGTATTTT. Translation gives CASSLRFSDTQYF.

This clonotype was detected many times. The gene calls are TRBV3-1 and TRBJ2-1; the match to TRBD2 covers 15 bases. The V gene's germline CDR1 is LGHDT and CDR2 YNNKEL (reference sequence). J gave up 12 bases and V 0 bases, and 6 bases lay outside the gene matches. This CDR3 region has 16 residues. The CDR3 DNA is TGTGCCAGCAGCCAAGATAGGACTAGCGGGGGGGCTTGGCAGTTCTTC. Its translation is CASSQDRTSGGAWQFF.

This clonotype was seen ten or more times. The chain uses TRBV9 and TRBJ2-2; no firm D call. Per the germline V gene, CDR1 is SGDLS and CDR2 is YYNGEE. The CDR3 totals 15 residues. Trimming removed 4 bases from V and 6 bases from J, with 16 bases in between. The CDR3 reads CASSPTPGQSGELFF. DNA for the CDR3: TGTGCCAGCAGCCCTACACCGGGCCAGTCCGGGGAGCTGTTTTTT.

This clonotype was counted between two and nine times. V and J are TRBV6-5 and TRBJ1-2, with D maybe TRBD1 (6 bases). The ends were cut back, 8 bases at V and 11 bases at J, with 18 bases in the middle. The CDR3 sequence is 12 residues long. Germline V gives CDR1 MNHEY, CDR2 SVGAGI. CDR3 DNA sequence: TGTGCCAGCGGACCGGGACATTTCTATTACACCTTC. This gives the protein CASGPGHFYYTF.

This clonotype has at least ten counts. The chain uses TRBV9 and TRBJ1-5; D is unclear. The CDR3 sequence is 13 residues long. From germline, CDR1 is SGDLS and CDR2 YYNGEE. V lost 0 bases and J 5 bases, leaving 6 bases between the germline ends. The CDR3 coding sequence is TGTGCCAGCAGCGTAGACGCCGATCAGCCCCAGCATTTT. It is translated as CASSVDADQPQHF.